Listed here are 2 T cell receptor beta chains from one sample, sequenced in a study of follicular helper T cells after annual influenza vaccination. The method was immunoSEQ multiplex PCR; TCRdb's version includes in-frame clones alone and lacks a portion of them. The repertoire holds about 14,000 clones, with 80% to 90% as singletons. Indicated time point: 2014-2015 season, pre-vaccination. The sequencing here drew on CXCR5- memory CD4+ T cells sorted from blood, taken on the day of influenza vaccination. Every receptor here comes from an adult who received the influenza vaccine.

V usage is TRBV6-5 and J usage is TRBJ2-1, with TRBD1 as a possible D gene (6 bases). In germline, CDR1 is MNHEY, CDR2 SVGAGI. CDR3 length equals 15 residues. The ends were cut back, 5 bases at V and 6 bases at J, with 17 bases in the middle. The CDR3 spells CASSMTGSVFNEQFF. DNA of the CDR3: TGTGCCAGCAGTATGACAGGATCGGTTTTCAATGAGCAGTTCTTC.

The gene calls are TRBV7-2 and TRBJ2-7, with TRBD1 matching 7 bases. This CDR3 has 15 residues. Germline lookup yields CDR1 SGHTA and CDR2 FQGNSA. Losses at the gene ends were 1 base for V and 7 bases for J; bases not matched to a gene: 10. CDR3 region: CASSLGRVEQGEQYF. DNA for the CDR3: TGTGCCAGCAGCTTAGGTAGAGTGGAACAGGGGGAGCAGTACTTC.